These 27 T cell receptor beta chains came from one sample sequenced in a study of cytomegalovirus exposure and HLA in healthy donors. Profiling relied on immunoSEQ multiplex PCR, and the TCRdb table lists in-frame clones only, not all of them. The data contain around 150,000 clones, about 90% of them singletons. Sample: PBMCs. All receptors derive from a woman between 18 and 29 years old in good health and CMV-seropositive.

The chain couples TRBV28 to TRBJ2-1, with 8 bases that match TRBD2. The J segment lost 1 base and the V segment lost 6 bases, leaving 5 bases of the junction unmatched. Germline V CDR1 and CDR2: MDHEN, SYDVKM. The CDR3 has 15 residues. The CDR3 region has the DNA TGTGCCAGCAGGGTAGCGGGGCAGTCCTACAATGAGCAGTTCTTC. As protein: CASRVAGQSYNEQFF.

The CDR3 sequence is CAISEAARLYEQYF. The CDR3 DNA reads as TGTGCCATCAGTGAAGCAGCCAGGCTCTACGAGCAGTACTTC. J is TRBJ2-7 and V is TRBV10-3; D not certain. Germline lookup yields CDR1 ENHRY and CDR2 SYGVKD. V was shortened by 3 bases and J by 3 bases, with 12 bases between the two germline ends. The CDR3 loop spans 14 amino acids.

The chain combines TRBV4-3 with TRBJ2-7, with 7 bases fitting TRBD1. V lost 2 bases, J lost 2 bases, and 6 bases stayed unmatched. Germline CDR1 is LGHNA and CDR2 is YSLEER. The CDR3 runs to 15 residues. DNA of the CDR3: TGCGCCAGCAGCCAACGAGACAGGGCGCCCTACGAGCAGTACTTC. Its protein is CASSQRDRAPYEQYF.

V usage is TRBV10-3 and J usage is TRBJ1-4; D possibly corresponds to TRBD1 (6 bases). From germline, CDR1 is ENHRY and CDR2 SYGVKD. V lost 0 bases and J lost 8, with 13 bases in between. This CDR3 comprises 15 residues. CDR3 sequence (DNA): TGTGCCATCAGTGAGTCGCCAGGGGCGGAGGAAAAACTGTTTTTT. As protein: CAISESPGAEEKLFF.

The V gene is TRBV5-1, the J gene TRBJ1-1; D may be TRBD1 (5 bases). Per the germline V gene, CDR1 is SGHRS and CDR2 is YFSETQ. Trimming cost V 5 bases and J 0 bases, with 17 bases left between them. The CDR3 length is 16 residues. CDR3 in DNA: TGCGCCAGCAGGGATAAGGGGTCCCGCATGAACACTGAAGCTTTCTTT. Amino acid sequence: CASRDKGSRMNTEAFF.

The V and J genes are TRBV9 and TRBJ2-5; 8 positions match TRBD1. Germline V gene data show CDR1 as SGDLS and CDR2 as YYNGEE. V lost 3 bases, J lost 3 bases, and 10 bases stayed unmatched. The CDR3 loop spans 16 amino acids. This CDR3 reads CASSAQDRGEKETQYF. The CDR3 DNA sequence: TGTGCCAGCAGCGCACAAGACAGGGGCGAGAAAGAGACCCAGTACTTC.

The V gene is TRBV27, the J gene TRBJ2-1, with 11 bases fitting TRBD2. Germline CDR1 reads MNHEY; CDR2 reads SMNVEV (reference sequence). The J segment lost 8 bases and the V segment lost 4 bases, leaving 10 bases of the junction unmatched. This CDR3 contains 16 residues. As DNA, the CDR3 is TGTGCCAGCAGTTCCTTAGCGGGGGGGCGGGGTGATGAGCAGTTCTTC. It translates to CASSSLAGGRGDEQFF.

This clone was seen just once. The V gene is TRBV7-9, the J gene TRBJ2-5; possibly TRBD1 for D (5 bases). The CDR3 covers 14 residues. V lost 5 bases and J 2 bases, leaving 12 bases between the germline ends. The germline V gene has CDR1 SEHNR and CDR2 FQNEAQ (reference sequence). The CDR3 sequence: CASSPQGRQETQYF. For the CDR3, the DNA is TGTGCCAGCAGCCCTCAGGGTCGACAAGAGACCCAGTACTTC.

This clone was seen a single time. The V gene is TRBV7-2, the J gene TRBJ1-2; the D is unclear. From germline, CDR1 is SGHTA and CDR2 FQGNSA. This CDR3 is 18 amino acids long. V was pared by 1 base and J by 1 base, with 19 bases between. The CDR3 protein is CASSLVSGSKVFNYGYTF. Here the CDR3 DNA reads TGTGCCAGCAGCTTAGTTTCCGGTAGCAAAGTCTTTAACTATGGCTACACCTTC.

The J gene is TRBJ2-3, the V gene TRBV7-9; 7 nucleotides agree with TRBD2. Trimming took 6 bases from V and 3 from J; bases not matched to a gene: 9. The CDR3 consists of 15 residues. Looked up from germline, CDR1 is SEHNR and CDR2 is FQNEAQ (reference sequence). CDR3 amino acids: CASSRSSGWTDTQYF. The CDR3 bases are TGTGCCAGCAGTCGTTCTAGCGGATGGACAGATACGCAGTATTTT.

The chain has TRBV6-6 and TRBJ2-7; 10 bases agree with TRBD2. This CDR3 region has 14 residues. Germline CDR1 reads MNHNY; CDR2 reads SVGAGI (reference sequence). J lost 7 bases, V lost 7 bases, and 10 bases had no gene match. The CDR3 sequence: CASTELAGRTEQYF. The CDR3 DNA follows: TGTGCCAGCACCGAACTAGCGGGGAGAACGGAGCAGTACTTC.

CDR3 sequence: CASSLGLAGGKPSTDTQYF. The DNA for the CDR3 is TGCGCCAGCAGCTTGGGACTAGCGGGAGGGAAGCCTAGCACAGATACGCAGTATTTT. V and J are TRBV5-1 and TRBJ2-3, with 14 bases lining up with TRBD2. The CDR3 has 19 amino acids. J gave up 0 bases and V 0 bases, and 6 bases lay outside the gene matches. CDR1 and CDR2 (germline): SGHRS, YFSETQ.

The V and J genes are TRBV7-2 and TRBJ2-3, with a tentative D call TRBD1 (5 bases). Between the trimmed V and J ends, which lost 0 bases and 4 bases, there was a span of 14 bases. Germline CDR1 and CDR2: SGHTA and FQGNSA. The CDR3 is 16 amino acids. The CDR3, as DNA: TGTGCCAGCAGCTTAGCGTTGGGGCTTTGGGCAGATACGCAGTATTTT. Its translation is CASSLALGLWADTQYF.

The V and J genes are TRBV6-5 and TRBJ1-4; 7 bases match TRBD1. The germline V gene has CDR1 MNHEY and CDR2 SVGAGI. The V and J ends lost 10 bases and 8 bases, in that order; junction bases with no gene match: 10. This CDR3 region has 13 residues. The CDR3 spells CATKLGTVEKLFF. The CDR3 DNA reads TGTGCCACCAAGCTCGGGACAGTCGAAAAACTGTTTTTT.

This chain links TRBV6-1 with TRBJ2-5; D is perhaps TRBD1 (6 bases). The CDR3 runs to 15 residues. The V gene's germline CDR1 is MNHNS and CDR2 SASEGT. V shed 2 bases and J shed 5 bases, with 15 bases lying between them. The CDR3 protein is CASSENRAVPETQYF. CDR3 in DNA: TGTGCCAGCAGTGAAAACAGGGCGGTTCCGGAGACCCAGTACTTC.

The V gene is TRBV19, the J gene TRBJ1-4; 9 nucleotides match TRBD1. The CDR3 contains 15 residues. V gave up 5 bases and J gave up 8 bases; unmatched junction bases: 9. CDR1 and CDR2 (germline): LNHDA, SQIVND (reference sequence). The CDR3 region is CASSRRDRDLEKLFF. The CDR3 region has the DNA TGTGCCAGTAGTCGTCGGGACAGGGATCTCGAAAAACTGTTTTTT.

The chain couples TRBV4-2 to TRBJ1-4, with 9 bases identical to TRBD1. Germline trimming cut 0 bases from V and 0 bases from J; bases unmatched to any gene: 5. The CDR3 consists of 18 residues. Germline V gene data show CDR1 as LGHNA and CDR2 as YNFKEQ. CDR3 DNA: TGTGCCAGCAGCCAAGATGGACAGGGGCTTGCAACTAATGAAAAACTGTTTTTT. Residues: CASSQDGQGLATNEKLFF.

The chain couples TRBV28 to TRBJ1-2, with 8 bases identical to TRBD1. The length of the CDR3 is 13 residues. V was clipped by 5 bases and J by 8 bases; unmatched bases: 7. Germline-derived CDR1 and CDR2 are MDHEN and SYDVKM. CDR3 sequence: CASSPWTGNGYTF. The CDR3 DNA sequence: TGTGCCAGCAGTCCCTGGACAGGGAACGGCTACACCTTC.

This chain uses TRBV14 with TRBJ1-2, with TRBD1 matching over 10 bases. CDR1 is SGHDN, CDR2 FVKESK, per germline. J was trimmed by 7 bases and V by 5 bases; bases with no gene match: 7. This CDR3 is built from 14 residues. The CDR3 DNA is TGTGCCAGCAGCTGGACAGGGGGTGCGGGTGGCTACACCTTC. Encoded protein: CASSWTGGAGGYTF.

CDR3 sequence (DNA): TGTGCCAGCAGCTTACAGGGGGCAAGTGAGACCCAGTACTTC. This sequence encodes CASSLQGASETQYF. The chain links TRBV7-9 to TRBJ2-5, with TRBD1 matching over 8 bases. Germline V gene sequence: CDR1 SEHNR, CDR2 FQNEAQ (reference sequence). V gave up 2 bases and J gave up 5 bases; unmatched junction bases: 4. This CDR3 has 14 residues.

This clone is a singleton in its sample. V is TRBV5-1 and J is TRBJ2-7; weak D call: TRBD1 (5 bases). CDR3 length: 14 residues. The V gene's germline CDR1 is SGHRS and CDR2 YFSETQ. V was clipped by 0 bases and J by 3 bases, with 10 bases between them. The CDR3 spells CASSLGRQFYEQYF. In DNA, the CDR3 is TGCGCCAGCAGCTTGGGAAGACAGTTCTACGAGCAGTACTTC.

The gene calls are TRBV2 and TRBJ1-2; D is unresolved. V gave up 4 bases and J gave up 3 bases, with 6 bases separating them. CDR1 is SNHLY and CDR2 is FYNNEI in the germline V gene. CDR3 length: 12 amino acids. The DNA for the CDR3 is TGTGCCAGCAGTGCCCGGGACTATGGCTACACCTTC. It yields the protein CASSARDYGYTF. Filled out from reference TRBV2 and TRBJ1-2, the complete variable domain reads EPEVTQTPSHQVTQMGQEVILRCVPISNHLYFYWYRQILGQKVEFLVSFYNNEISEKSEIFDDQFSVERPDGSNFTLKIRSTKLEDSAMYFCASSARDYGYTFGSGTRLTVV.

This rearrangement joins TRBV5-1 to TRBJ2-3, with D perhaps TRBD2 (6 bases). Germline-derived CDR1 and CDR2 are SGHRS and YFSETQ. V was shortened by 2 bases and J by 4 bases, with 11 bases between the two germline ends. There are 14 residues in the CDR3. The CDR3 DNA reads TGCGCCAGCAGCTTCGGGAGCCCGGCAGATACGCAGTATTTT. This encodes CASSFGSPADTQYF.

J is TRBJ1-4 and V is TRBV9; TRBD1 agrees at 7 bases. Per germline, CDR1 SGDLS and CDR2 YYNGEE. The V gene end was trimmed by 1 base and the J gene end by 0 bases; junction bases not matched to a gene: 3. The CDR3 extends over 16 amino acids. The CDR3 region has the DNA TGTGCCAGCAGCGTAAATCAGGGGGCAACTAATGAAAAACTGTTTTTT. It specifies CASSVNQGATNEKLFF.

V and J are TRBV27 and TRBJ2-1; 12 bases are shared with TRBD2. V lost 3 bases to trimming and J lost 4 bases; unmatched junction nucleotides: 1. Per the germline V gene, CDR1 is MNHEY and CDR2 is SMNVEV (reference sequence). This CDR3 is built from 15 residues. The CDR3 nucleotides read TGTGCCAGCAGTTTGGGGACTAGCGGGTACAATGAGCAGTTCTTC. This gives the protein CASSLGTSGYNEQFF.

J is TRBJ2-7 and V is TRBV5-4, with 8 bases matching TRBD1. This CDR3 spans 14 amino acids. Germline V gene lookup returns CDR1 SGHNT and CDR2 YYREEE (reference sequence). V lost 4 bases and J lost 3; bases outside the gene matches: 6. For the CDR3, the DNA is TGTGCCAGCAGCGACAGGGGTAGATTCTACGAGCAGTACTTC. This codes for CASSDRGRFYEQYF.

V usage is TRBV5-1 and J usage is TRBJ2-7, with 10 bases fitting TRBD1. Germline lookup yields CDR1 SGHRS and CDR2 YFSETQ. V lost 2 bases, J lost 6 bases, and 14 bases stayed unmatched. CDR3 size: 17 residues. The CDR3: CASSFPTGGTGVLEQYF. The CDR3 DNA is TGCGCCAGCAGCTTCCCAACTGGCGGGACAGGGGTTCTCGAGCAGTACTTC.